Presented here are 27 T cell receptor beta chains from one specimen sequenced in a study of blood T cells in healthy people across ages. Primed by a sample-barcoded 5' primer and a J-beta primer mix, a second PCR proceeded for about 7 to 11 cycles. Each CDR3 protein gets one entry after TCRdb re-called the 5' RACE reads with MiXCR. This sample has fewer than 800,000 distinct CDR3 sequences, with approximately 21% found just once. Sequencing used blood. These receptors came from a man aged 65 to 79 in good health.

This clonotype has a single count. CDR3 DNA: TGCGCCAGCAGCGGGGACTTACAGGGGAGTTTACGGGAGACCCAGTACTTC. It codes for CASSGDLQGSLRETQYF. The V and J genes are TRBV5-1 and TRBJ2-5; D perhaps matches TRBD1 (7 bases). Germline CDR1 is SGHRS and CDR2 is YFSETQ. V dropped 4 bases and J dropped 5 bases, with 24 bases sitting between them. CDR3 length equals 17 residues.

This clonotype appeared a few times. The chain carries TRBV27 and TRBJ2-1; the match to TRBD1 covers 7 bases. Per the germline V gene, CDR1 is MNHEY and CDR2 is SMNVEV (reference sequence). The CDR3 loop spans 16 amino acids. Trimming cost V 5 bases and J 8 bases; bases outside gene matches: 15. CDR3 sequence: CASSLRSDRALYEQFF. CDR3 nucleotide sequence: TGTGCCAGCAGTCTTCGATCCGACAGGGCTCTCTATGAGCAGTTCTTC.

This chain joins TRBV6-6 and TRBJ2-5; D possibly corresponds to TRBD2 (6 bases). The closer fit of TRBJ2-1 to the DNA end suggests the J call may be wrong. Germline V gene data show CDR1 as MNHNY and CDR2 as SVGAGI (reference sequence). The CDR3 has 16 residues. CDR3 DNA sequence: TGTGCCAGCAGTTACTCGTTGGAGCTAGCGTTGGGTGAGCAGTTCTTC. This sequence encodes CASSYSLELALGEQFF.

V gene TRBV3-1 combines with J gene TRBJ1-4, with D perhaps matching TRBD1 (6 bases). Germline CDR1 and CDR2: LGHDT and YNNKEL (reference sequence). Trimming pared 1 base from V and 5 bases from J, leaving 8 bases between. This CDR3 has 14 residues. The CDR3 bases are TGTGCCAGCAGCCAAGGGACAGCAAATGAAAAACTGTTTTTT. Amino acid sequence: CASSQGTANEKLFF.

CDR3 in DNA: TGCGCCAGCAGCCAGACCCCCTCCAAAGGGGGCCTTTACGAGCAGTACTTC. Translated: CASSQTPSKGGLYEQYF. This sequence joins TRBV4-1 and TRBJ2-7, with 7 bases matching TRBD1. Germline V lookup: CDR1 MGHRA, CDR2 YSYEKL. V shed 3 bases and J 4 bases; nucleotides not matched to a gene: 15. The CDR3 totals 17 residues.

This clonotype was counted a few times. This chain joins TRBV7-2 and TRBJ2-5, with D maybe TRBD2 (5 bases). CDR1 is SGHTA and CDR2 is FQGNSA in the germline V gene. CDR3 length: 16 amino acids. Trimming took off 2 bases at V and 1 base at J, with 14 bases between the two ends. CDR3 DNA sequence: TGTGCCAGCAGCTTAAGTGGGAGTGACGGCCAAGAGACCCAGTACTTC. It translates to CASSLSGSDGQETQYF.

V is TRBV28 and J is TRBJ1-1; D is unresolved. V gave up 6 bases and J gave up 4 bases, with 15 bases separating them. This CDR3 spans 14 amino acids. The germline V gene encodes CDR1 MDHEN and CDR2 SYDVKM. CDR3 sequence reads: CASSTSGRVTEAFF. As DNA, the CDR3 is TGTGCCAGCAGCACCTCCGGACGGGTCACTGAAGCTTTCTTT.

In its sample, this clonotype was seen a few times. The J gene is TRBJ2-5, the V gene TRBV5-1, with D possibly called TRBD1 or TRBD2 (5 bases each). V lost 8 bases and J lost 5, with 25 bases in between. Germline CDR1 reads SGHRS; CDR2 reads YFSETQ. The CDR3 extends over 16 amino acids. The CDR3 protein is CASSPGTGSFRETQYF. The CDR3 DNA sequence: TGCGCCAGTTCCCCCGGGACGGGATCGTTTCGGGAGACCCAGTACTTC.

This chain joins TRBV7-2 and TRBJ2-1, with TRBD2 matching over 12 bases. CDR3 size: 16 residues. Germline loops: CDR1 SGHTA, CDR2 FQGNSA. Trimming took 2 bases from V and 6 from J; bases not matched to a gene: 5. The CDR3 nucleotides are TGTGCCAGCAGCTTATTTCCTAGCGGGGGGGGCAATGAGCAGTTCTTC. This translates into CASSLFPSGGGNEQFF.

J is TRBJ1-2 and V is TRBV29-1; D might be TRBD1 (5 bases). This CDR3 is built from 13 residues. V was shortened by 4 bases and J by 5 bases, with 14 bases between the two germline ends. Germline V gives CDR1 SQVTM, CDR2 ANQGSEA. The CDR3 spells CSVAWSGGYGYTF. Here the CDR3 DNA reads TGCAGCGTTGCTTGGTCCGGGGGTTATGGCTACACCTTC.

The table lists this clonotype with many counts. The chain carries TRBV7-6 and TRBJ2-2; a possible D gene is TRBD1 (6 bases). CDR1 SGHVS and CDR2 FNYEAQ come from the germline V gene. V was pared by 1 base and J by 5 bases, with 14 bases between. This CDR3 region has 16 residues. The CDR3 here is CASSLGGQPSTGELFF. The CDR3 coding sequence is TGTGCCAGCAGCTTAGGGGGACAACCGAGTACCGGGGAGCTGTTTTTT.

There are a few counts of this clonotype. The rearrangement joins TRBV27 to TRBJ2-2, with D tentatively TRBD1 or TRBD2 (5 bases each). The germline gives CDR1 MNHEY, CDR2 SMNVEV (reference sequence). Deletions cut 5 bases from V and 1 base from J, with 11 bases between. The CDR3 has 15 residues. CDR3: CASSPGTMNTGELFF. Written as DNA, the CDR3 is TGTGCCAGCAGTCCCGGGACCATGAACACCGGGGAGCTGTTTTTT.

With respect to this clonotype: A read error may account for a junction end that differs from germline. CDR3: CASSNPSGNYDEQFF. The CDR3 bases are TGTGCCAGCAGTAACCCTAGCGGGAACTACGATGAGCAGTTCTTC. V is TRBV28 and J is TRBJ2-1; 9 bases match TRBD2. CDR3 length equals 15 residues. Germline V CDR1 and CDR2: MDHEN, SYDVKM.

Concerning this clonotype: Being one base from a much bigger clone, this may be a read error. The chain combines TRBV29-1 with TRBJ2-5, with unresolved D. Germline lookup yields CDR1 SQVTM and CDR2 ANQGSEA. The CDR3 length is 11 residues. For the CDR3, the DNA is TGCAGCGTTGTTTTTCTAGAGACCCTGTACTTC. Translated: CSVVFLETLYF.

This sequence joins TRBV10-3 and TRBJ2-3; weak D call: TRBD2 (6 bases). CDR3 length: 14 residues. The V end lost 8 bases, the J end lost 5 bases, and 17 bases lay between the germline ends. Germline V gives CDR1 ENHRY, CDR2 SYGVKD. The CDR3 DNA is TGTGCCATCTGCCCCGGGGGTGGCGGAGATACGCAGTATTTT. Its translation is CAICPGGGGDTQYF.

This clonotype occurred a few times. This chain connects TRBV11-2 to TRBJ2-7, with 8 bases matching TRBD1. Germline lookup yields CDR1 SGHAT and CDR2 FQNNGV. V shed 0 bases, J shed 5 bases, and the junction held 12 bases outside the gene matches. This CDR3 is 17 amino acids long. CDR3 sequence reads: CASSLDGLGTGPHEQYF. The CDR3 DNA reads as TGTGCCAGCAGCTTAGATGGGTTGGGGACAGGACCCCACGAGCAGTACTTC.

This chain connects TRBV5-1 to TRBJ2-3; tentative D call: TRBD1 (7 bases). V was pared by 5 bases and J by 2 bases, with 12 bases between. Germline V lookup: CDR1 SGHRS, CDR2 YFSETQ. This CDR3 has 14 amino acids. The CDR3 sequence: CASRAGGTTDTQYF. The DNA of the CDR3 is TGCGCCAGCAGAGCAGGGGGGACCACAGATACGCAGTATTTT. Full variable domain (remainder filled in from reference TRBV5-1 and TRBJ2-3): KAGVTQTPRYLIKTRGQQVTLSCSPISGHRSVSWYQQTPGQGLQFLFEYFSETQRNKGNFPGRFSGRQFSNSRSEMNVSTLELGDSALYLCASRAGGTTDTQYFGPGTRLTVL.

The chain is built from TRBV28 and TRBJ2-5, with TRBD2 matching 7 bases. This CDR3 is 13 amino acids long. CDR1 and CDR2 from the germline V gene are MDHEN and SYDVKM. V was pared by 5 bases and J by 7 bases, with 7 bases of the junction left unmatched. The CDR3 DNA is TGTGCCAGCAGTCTAGCGGCAAGGTGGACCCAGTACTTC. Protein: CASSLAARWTQYF.

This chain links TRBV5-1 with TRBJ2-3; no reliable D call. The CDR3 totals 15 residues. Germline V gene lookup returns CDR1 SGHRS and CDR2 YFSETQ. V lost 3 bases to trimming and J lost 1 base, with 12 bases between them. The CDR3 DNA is TGCGCCAGCAGCTCTACGAGCTACCGCACAGATACGCAGTATTTT. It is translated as CASSSTSYRTDTQYF.

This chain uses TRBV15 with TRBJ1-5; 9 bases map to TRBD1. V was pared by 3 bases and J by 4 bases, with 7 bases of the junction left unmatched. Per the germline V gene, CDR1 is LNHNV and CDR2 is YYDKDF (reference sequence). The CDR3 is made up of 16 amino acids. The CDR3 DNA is TGTGCCACCAGCAGGGACCGGGACAGGGAGAATCAGCCCCAGCATTTT. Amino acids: CATSRDRDRENQPQHF. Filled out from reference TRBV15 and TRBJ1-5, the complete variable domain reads DAMVIQNPRYQVTQFGKPVTLSCSQTLNHNVMYWYQQKSSQAPKLLFHYYDKDFNNEADTPDNFQSRRPNTSFCFLDIRSPGLGDTAMYLCATSRDRDRENQPQHFGDGTRLSIL.

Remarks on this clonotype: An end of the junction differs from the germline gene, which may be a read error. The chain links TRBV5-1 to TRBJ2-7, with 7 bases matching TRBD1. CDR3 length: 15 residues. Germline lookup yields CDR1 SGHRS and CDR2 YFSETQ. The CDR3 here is CASSLDHGTAYEQYF. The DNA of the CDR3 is TGCGCCAGCAGTTTGGATCACGGGACAGCCTACGAGCAGTACTTC.

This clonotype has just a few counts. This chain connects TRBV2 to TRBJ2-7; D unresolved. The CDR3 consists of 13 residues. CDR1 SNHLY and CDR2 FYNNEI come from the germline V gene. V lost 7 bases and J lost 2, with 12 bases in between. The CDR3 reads CASTQQRTYEQYF. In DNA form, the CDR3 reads TGTGCCAGCACCCAACAGAGGACCTACGAGCAGTACTTC.

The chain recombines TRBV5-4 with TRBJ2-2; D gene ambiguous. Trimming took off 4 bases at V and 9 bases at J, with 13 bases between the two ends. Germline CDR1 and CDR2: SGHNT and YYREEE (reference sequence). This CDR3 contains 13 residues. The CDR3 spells CASSRPAERELFF. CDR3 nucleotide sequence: TGTGCCAGCAGCCGCCCCGCTGAGCGGGAGCTGTTTTTT.

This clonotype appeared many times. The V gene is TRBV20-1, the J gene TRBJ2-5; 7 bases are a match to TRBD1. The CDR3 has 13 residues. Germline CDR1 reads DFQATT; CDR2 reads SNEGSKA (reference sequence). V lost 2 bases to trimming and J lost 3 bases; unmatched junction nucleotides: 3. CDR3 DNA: TGCAGTGCTAGAAACACAGGGGAAGAGACCCAGTACTTC. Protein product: CSARNTGEETQYF.

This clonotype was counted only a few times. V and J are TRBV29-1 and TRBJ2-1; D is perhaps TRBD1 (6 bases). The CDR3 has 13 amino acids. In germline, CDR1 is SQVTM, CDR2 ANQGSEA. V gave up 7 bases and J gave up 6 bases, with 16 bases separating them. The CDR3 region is CSGSGQIANEQFF. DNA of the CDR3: TGCAGCGGTTCGGGACAAATAGCCAATGAGCAGTTCTTC.

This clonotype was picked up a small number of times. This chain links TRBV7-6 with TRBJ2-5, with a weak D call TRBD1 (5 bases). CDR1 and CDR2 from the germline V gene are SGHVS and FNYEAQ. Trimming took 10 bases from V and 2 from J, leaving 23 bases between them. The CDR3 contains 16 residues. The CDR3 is CATSAYGDSIQETQYF. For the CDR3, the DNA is TGTGCCACCTCAGCTTATGGTGACAGTATACAAGAGACCCAGTACTTC.

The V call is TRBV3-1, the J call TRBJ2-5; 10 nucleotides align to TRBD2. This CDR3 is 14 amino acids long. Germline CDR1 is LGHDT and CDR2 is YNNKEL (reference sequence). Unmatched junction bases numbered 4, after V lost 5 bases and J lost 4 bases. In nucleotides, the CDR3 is TGTGCCAGCAGCACCAGACTAGCGGGAGAGACCCAGTACTTC. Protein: CASSTRLAGETQYF.